This T cell receptor (beta chain) derives from a study of response to subunit inactivated influenza vaccine (dated by TCRdb to the late 2010s). About the study as a whole: To follow how T cells responded to a trivalent subunit inactivated influenza vaccine, the researchers relied on deep quantitative profiling of the T cell receptor repertoire. What the research found in general, with its limitations: According to the authors, only a limited number of new T cells may be recruited by each seasonal influenza vaccination.

CDR1 MDHEN and CDR2 SYDVKM were looked up in the germline V gene. CDR3 length: 15 amino acids, cysteine to phenylalanine. The retained sequence is limited to the CDR3, 45 bases, with the frame set at the first base. Trimming removed 5 bases from V and 10 bases from J, leaving 23 bases between the germline ends. Of note for this clonotype: It has no known antigen specificity. Base quality data are lacking; no much larger clone is found one base away.

The library was generated by RT-PCR. Instrument on record: Illumina HiSeq 2500. TCRdb reworked the public reads: Q25 trimming with fastp, MiXCR clone assembly, productive beta chains retained. CDR3 protein duplicates are merged, each entry listing the most common genes and DNA. The sample includes roughly 670,000 distinct CDR3 sequences, with roughly 15% observed a single time. The top ten constitute about 7.6% of the sample. The TCR originated in a man between 50 and 59 years old who received an inactivated influenza vaccine. Donor details come from another sample of the same person, matched by shared clones. Recombination joined TRBV28 with TRBJ1-1; a tentative D call is TRBD1 (5 bases match). Sequenced material: PBMCs from blood, taken around two weeks before vaccination. The CDR3 is CASSVYGTDPRGAFF. The DNA sequence is given as TGTGCCAGCAGTGTTTATGGGACGGACCCTAGGGGAGCTTTCTTT.